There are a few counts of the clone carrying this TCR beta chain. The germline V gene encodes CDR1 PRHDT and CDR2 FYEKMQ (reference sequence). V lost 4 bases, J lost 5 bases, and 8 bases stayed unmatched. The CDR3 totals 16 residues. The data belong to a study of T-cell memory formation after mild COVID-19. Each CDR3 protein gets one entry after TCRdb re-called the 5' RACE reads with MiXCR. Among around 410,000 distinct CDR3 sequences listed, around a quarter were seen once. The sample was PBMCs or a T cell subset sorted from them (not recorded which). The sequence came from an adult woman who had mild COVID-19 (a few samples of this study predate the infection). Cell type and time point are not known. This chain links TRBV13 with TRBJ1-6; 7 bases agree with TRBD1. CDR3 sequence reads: CASSSRTGSDNSPLHF. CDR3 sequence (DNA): TGTGCCAGCAGCTCCAGGACAGGCTCTGATAATTCACCCCTCCACTTT.